The sequence of this T cell receptor (beta chain) was determined in a study of regulatory T cells in long-lasting Graves disease. The germline gives CDR1 ENHRY, CDR2 SYGVKD. V lost 5 bases and J lost 2; bases outside the gene matches: 3. This CDR3 comprises 15 residues. This clonotype showed up many times. Time point here: newly diagnosed GD, antithyroid drugs for less than 3 months. The TCR library was made from RNA extracted from PBMCs. Graves' disease diagnoses followed American Thyroid Association guidelines. According to the study, TCR beta libraries were built with iRepertoire HTBI primers and CDR3-region Arm-PCR. TCRdb re-analysed the multiplex PCR reads in MiXCR, keeping a single row per CDR3 protein. Of 580,000 or so distinct CDR3 sequences listed, roughly 16% are singletons. A further study also used this sample, focusing on T cells in Graves' hyperthyroidism and ophthalmopathy.

This chain uses TRBV10-3 with TRBJ2-3, with 11 bases aligning to TRBD1. The sequence was collected from a young man with Graves disease. Sequenced material: peripheral blood mononuclear cells (PBMCs), taken at new diagnosis, from a patient treated with antithyroid drugs. CDR3 coding DNA: TGTGCCATCAGTAAGGGACAGGGGGACACAGATACGCAGTATTTT. This gives the protein CAISKGQGDTDTQYF.